This T cell receptor beta chain was sequenced for a study of regulatory T cells in long-lasting Graves disease. Study-wide results and caveats: Small sample size may have lowered accuracy.

The authors built TCR beta libraries using iRepertoire HTBI primers and Arm-PCR of CDR3 regions. TCRdb itself ran the multiplex PCR reads through MiXCR, one entry per CDR3 protein. The table lists about 540,000 distinct CDR3 sequences, roughly 14% of them singletons. V gave up 3 bases and J gave up 11 bases; unmatched junction bases: 8. The germline CDR1 and CDR2 sequences are SGHAT and FQDESV (reference sequence). This CDR3 has 14 residues. The sample holds a few counts of this clonotype. Antigen unknown. The time point here: newly diagnosed GD, antithyroid drugs for less than 3 months. With RNA extracted from PBMCs as input, the TCR library was made. From an endocrinology department in Xi'an, China, came the patients. These same data were also listed under a study on T cells in Graves' hyperthyroidism and ophthalmopathy. From that study: Researchers ran a first-round RT-PCR on the TCR CDR3 using the HTBI primer set. The majority of expanded thyroid clonotypes above 0.001 also appeared in blood.

The clonotype was recovered from a man aged 25 to 45 with Graves disease. The specimen was peripheral blood mononuclear cells (PBMCs), collected at new diagnosis, from a patient treated with antithyroid drugs. The chain carries TRBV11-1 and TRBJ1-1; TRBD1 agrees at 11 bases. The CDR3 region is CASSLGQGDRSAFF. The DNA of the CDR3 is TGTGCCAGCAGCTTGGGACAGGGGGACCGTTCGGCTTTCTTT.